This T cell receptor beta chain appears in the sequencing data of a study of T cell responses to AZD1222 COVID-19 vaccine. Overall study findings and caveats: Seropositive AZD1222 recipients at baseline numbered only five or six. After two AZD1222 doses, spike-specific TCR breadth and depth rose versus day 0. Donors were mostly white British, more females; clonal diversity possibly underestimated. Within unmutated variant regions lay the reported targets of nearly half of spike-specific TCRs.

Assay used: immunoSEQ multiplex PCR; TCRdb lists only in-frame clones, some missing. The sample holds 35,000 to 45,000 clones, around three quarters seen once. Germline V gene sequence: CDR1 MDHEN, CDR2 SYDVKM. V shed 8 bases and J 4 bases; nucleotides not matched to a gene: 1. This CDR3 spans 11 amino acids. A note on this clone: Its antigen remains unknown.

The V and J genes are TRBV28 and TRBJ2-7; 8 bases fit TRBD1. The sample in question was peripheral blood, obtained on day 0 of AZD1222 vaccination. This clonotype was obtained from an adult in good health. The DNA of the CDR3 is TGTGCCAGCCGGACAGGGTACGAGCAGTACTTC. Translated, it gives CASRTGYEQYF.